The sequence of this T cell receptor (beta chain) was determined in a study of Ad26.COV2.S vaccination and SARS-CoV-2 variants. Whole-study findings and limits: Total T cell responses were possibly underestimated by TCR breadth and depth analyses.

The CDR3 is made up of 14 amino acids. V lost 5 bases to trimming and J lost 2 bases, with 13 bases between them. CDR1 SEHNR and CDR2 FQNEAQ come from the germline V gene (reference sequence). Method: immunoSEQ multiplex PCR; TCRdb's copy keeps in-frame clones and lacks some. Of roughly 350,000 clones detected, around 87% appear once; the ten largest clones hold 3.4%. As regards this clone: Its antigen is currently unknown.

Stated treatment: 15 to 20 received Ad26.COV2.S at low or high dose, single or two shots; roughly five received placebo; per-sample allocation not given. Following the first vaccine or placebo injection, samples were taken on day 63. Sequenced material: peripheral blood, taken in a trial of Ad26.COV2.S vaccine versus placebo. The source is a person between 18 and 65 years old who received the Ad26.COV2.S COVID-19 vaccine or a placebo. The rearrangement uses TRBV7-9 and TRBJ2-7; D is undetermined. CDR3 bases: TGTGCCAGCAGCCTAGAGGTCGATACCTACGAGCAGTACTTC. Amino acids: CASSLEVDTYEQYF.